These T cell receptor beta chains were read from a single sample in a study of CD8 T cells in Susac syndrome. TCRdb itself ran the immunoSEQ multiplex PCR reads through MiXCR, one entry per CDR3 protein. Altogether approximately 100,000 distinct CDR3 sequences are present, 80% to 95% being singletons, with the ten largest covering approximately 0.12%. The sample consisted of CD8+ T cells from PBMCs. The receptors were gathered from a human donor in good health. The CDR3 runs from the conserved cysteine through the conserved F or W. The D gene is left open where the match is weak.

V	D	J	CDR3
TRBV9	.	TRBJ2-3	CASSAPTDTQYF
TRBV7-2	TRBD1	TRBJ1-4	CASTPQGAANEKLFF
TRBV29-1	.	TRBJ1-1	CSVDQNTEAFF
TRBV9	.	TRBJ2-1	CASEEASGYNEQFF
TRBV7-7	.	TRBJ2-5	CASSLVGQGQETQYF
TRBV5-1	.	TRBJ2-7	CASSFVGGYEQYF
TRBV19	TRBD1	TRBJ1-1	CASSIGTGADTEAFF
TRBV5-1	TRBD1	TRBJ1-5	CASSLGGTGGYQPQHF
TRBV5-1	TRBD1	TRBJ1-1	CASSFSMTGGNTEAFF
TRBV20-1	TRBD2	TRBJ2-1	CSTSGGYNEQFF
TRBV6-2/TRBV6-3	TRBD1	TRBJ2-7	CASSPGTGNAFYEQYF
TRBV6-1	TRBD2	TRBJ2-1	CASTPTSGGVSEQFF
TRBV3-1	TRBD2	TRBJ2-1	CASSQVISGGPPLF